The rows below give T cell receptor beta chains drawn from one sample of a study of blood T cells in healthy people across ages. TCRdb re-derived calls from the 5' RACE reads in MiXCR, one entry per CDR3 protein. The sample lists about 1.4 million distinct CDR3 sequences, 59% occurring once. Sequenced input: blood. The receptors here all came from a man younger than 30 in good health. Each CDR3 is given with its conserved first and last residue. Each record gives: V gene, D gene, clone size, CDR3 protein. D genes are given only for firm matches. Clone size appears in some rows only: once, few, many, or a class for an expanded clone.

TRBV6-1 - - CASSEIREKLFF
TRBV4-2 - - CASSQPSQGINEKLFF
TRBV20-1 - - CSASQAISTDTQYF
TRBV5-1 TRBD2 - CASSLGLAGGMETQYF
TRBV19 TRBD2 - CASRSTSGRIRNTGELFF
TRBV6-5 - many CASMRAQGTWETQYF
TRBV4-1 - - CASSQDRDDLWSYEQYF
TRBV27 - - CASSWARTGEKLFF
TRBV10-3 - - CAISERGRNTEAFF
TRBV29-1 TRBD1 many CSVLGTGGRETQYF
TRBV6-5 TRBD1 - CASSTPGQYNEQFF
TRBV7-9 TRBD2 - CASSLARGLAQYNEQFF
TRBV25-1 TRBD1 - CASSPFWGQNLQETQYF
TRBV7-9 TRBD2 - CASSLRAGVLDEQYF
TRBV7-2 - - CASSLPGDPGVWLDTQYF
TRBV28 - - CASSQRAGATWEQYF
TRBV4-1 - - CASSQVTNEQYF
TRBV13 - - CASSFRDRFYEQYF
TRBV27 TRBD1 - CASRAGTGLQPQHF
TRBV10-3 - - CAISESTAHQPQHF
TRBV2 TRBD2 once CASSKLLAGGDEQFF
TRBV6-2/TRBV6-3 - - CASSYPVATDTQYF
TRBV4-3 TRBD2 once CASSSWGGAGNSYNEQFF
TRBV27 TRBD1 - CASSPGTARNEKLFF
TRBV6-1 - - CASHIVGASINEQFF
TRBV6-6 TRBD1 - CASSYRDSYEKLFF
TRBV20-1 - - CSASKGQYNEQYF
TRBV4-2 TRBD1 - CASSQEQQGAYEQYF
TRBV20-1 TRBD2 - CSARASGRAPYEQYF
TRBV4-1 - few CATSMRRELYEQYF
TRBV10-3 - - CAIRPDGSPSQPQHF
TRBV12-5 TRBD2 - CASGLGTSGSTAKNIQYF
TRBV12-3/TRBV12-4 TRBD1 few CASSPPWTGKETQYF
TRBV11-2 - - CASSLVADGKKTQYF
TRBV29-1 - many CSVEYLLGGEQFF
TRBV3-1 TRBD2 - CASSQDPSGINEQFF
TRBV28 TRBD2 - CASSFTSGRTDTQYF
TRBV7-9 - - CASSENQVGRYNEQFF
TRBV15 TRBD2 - CATSRDRRGGNEQFF
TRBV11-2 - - CASSSLQGGGAKNIQYF
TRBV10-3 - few CAISYGSGNSPLHF
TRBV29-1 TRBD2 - CSVLGGNPKRDEQFF
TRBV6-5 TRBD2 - CASSYPPGLAGGRYLVETQYF
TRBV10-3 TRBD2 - CAISESWASGYNEQFF
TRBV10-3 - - CAISESVGGRNEQFF
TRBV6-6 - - CASSFGAGEWGNEQYF
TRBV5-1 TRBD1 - CASTGTVSYEQYF
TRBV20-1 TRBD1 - CSARQGVQPQHF
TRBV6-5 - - CASSYSRHGDTDTQYF
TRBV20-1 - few CSAATGTLSYEQYF
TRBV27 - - CASSLLGYNEQYF
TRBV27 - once CASSFSRGSDNEQFF
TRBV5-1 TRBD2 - CASSLVVSGSQETQYF
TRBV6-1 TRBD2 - CASTSGGPVVVYEQFF
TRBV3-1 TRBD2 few CASRSLAGGRETQYF
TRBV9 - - CASSVAAGTFYEQYF
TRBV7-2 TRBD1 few CASSPPGQISGNTIYF
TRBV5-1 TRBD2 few CASSLEAGELVETQYF
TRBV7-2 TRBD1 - CASSSRDRQETQYF